The rows below give T cell receptor beta chains drawn from one sample of a study of preoperative IRX-2 immunotherapy in early breast cancer. Assay: immunoSEQ multiplex PCR; the TCRdb copy retains only in-frame clones and omits some. Among 24,000 or so clones listed, more than 65% were seen once. Sequenced material: lymph node tissue, taken before IRX-2 immunotherapy. The receptors derive from a human donor with breast cancer. Both conserved end residues are part of each CDR3. D genes are given only for firm matches.

TRBV19	TRBJ1-4	12	.	CASRSGAEKLFF
TRBV5-1	TRBJ2-7	15	.	CASSPRQGGSYEQYF
TRBV7-6	TRBJ2-5	17	.	CASTIPGQRGYQETQYF
TRBV11-3	TRBJ1-1	16	.	CASSLGGHAGNTEAFF
TRBV11-3	TRBJ2-1	15	TRBD1	CASSYGTGSYNEQFF
TRBV6-8	TRBJ2-2	17	TRBD2	CASSTPFSGGNTGELFF
TRBV6-8	TRBJ1-2	14	TRBD1	CAIRGTDSNYGYTF
TRBV7-1	TRBJ2-7	15	.	CASSPGTRRGYEQYF
TRBV30	TRBJ2-7	13	.	CAWRPRNSYEQYF
TRBV19	TRBJ2-2	13	TRBD2	CASSPGRAGELFF
TRBV19	TRBJ2-3	13	.	CASNGGFTDTQYF
TRBV7-1	TRBJ1-2	13	.	CASRASGGNGYTF
TRBV10-1	TRBJ1-5	16	.	CASSERVAGGNQPQHF
TRBV11-3	TRBJ2-3	15	TRBD2	CASSLRPSGGNTQYF
TRBV29-1	TRBJ1-2	14	.	CSVAGHRVNYGYTF
TRBV6-8	TRBJ1-1	14	.	CASSYSGGYSEAFF